What follows are 4 T cell receptor beta chains derived from one specimen sequenced in a study of T-cell memory formation after mild COVID-19. TCRdb used MiXCR to reprocess the 5' RACE reads, holding one entry per CDR3 protein. The top ten hold 28% of the sample, which has about 110,000 distinct CDR3 sequences, 17% seen once. Sequenced: PBMCs or a T cell subset sorted from them (not recorded which). The receptors stem from an adult woman who had mild COVID-19 (a few samples of this study predate the infection). Cell type and time point are not known.

This rearrangement joins TRBV5-1 to TRBJ2-5; 15 bases align to TRBD2. This CDR3 has 17 amino acids. CDR1 and CDR2 from the germline V gene are SGHRS and YFSETQ. With V trimmed by 3 bases and J by 2 bases, 5 bases remained unmatched. The CDR3 coding sequence is TGCGCCAGCAGCTCAGGGACTAGCGGGAGGCAGCAAGAGACCCAGTACTTC. Translating it yields CASSSGTSGRQQETQYF.

This chain joins TRBV20-1 and TRBJ2-1; 13 bases map to TRBD2. The CDR3 runs to 16 residues. Germline lookup yields CDR1 DFQATT and CDR2 SNEGSKA (reference sequence). With V trimmed by 4 bases and J by 0 bases, 3 bases remained unmatched. In DNA form, the CDR3 reads TGCAGTGCTACGGGACTAGCGGGATTCTCCTACAATGAGCAGTTCTTC. This sequence encodes CSATGLAGFSYNEQFF.

CDR3 in amino acids: CASSYLGAQGVNEQFF. The CDR3 DNA is TGTGCCAGCAGTTATTTAGGTGCACAGGGTGTCAATGAGCAGTTCTTC. The V and J genes are TRBV6-2 or TRBV6-3 and TRBJ2-1; possible D gene TRBD1, 6 bases. V shed 3 bases and J shed 6 bases, with 18 bases lying between them. Germline V CDR1 and CDR2: MNHEY, SVGEGT. The CDR3 extends over 16 amino acids.

V is TRBV6-5 and J is TRBJ2-7, with D possibly TRBD2 on 5 matching bases. This CDR3 region has 14 residues. Trimming removed 6 bases at V and 7 bases at J, with 19 bases between. Germline CDR1 reads MNHEY; CDR2 reads SVGAGI. CDR3 coding DNA: TGTGCCAGCAGCCCACGGCGGGCCCGCGTTGAGCAGTACTTC. Residues: CASSPRRARVEQYF.